These T cell receptor beta chains were read from a single sample in a study of blood T cell repertoires in COVID-19. Method: immunoSEQ multiplex PCR; TCRdb's copy keeps in-frame clones and lacks some. The data hold about 220,000 clones, with around three quarters observed a single time. Material: peripheral blood. Receptor source: a woman between 65 and 79 years old with acute or convalescent COVID-19. CDR3s include the opening cysteine and the closing phenylalanine or tryptophan. A D gene is named only where the DNA matches it firmly. Clone size is not always given. Where it is, it says once, few, many or a class for expanded clones.

v_gene	d_gene	abundance	j_gene	CDR3nt	CDR3aa
TRBV25-1	-	-	TRBJ1-2	TGTGCCAGCAGCGCTTCGCGGGGGCGGATCGGCTACACCTTC	CASSASRGRIGYTF
TRBV6-1	-	-	TRBJ2-7	TGTGCCAGCAGTGAAGCGCGGGGAGCCTACGAGCAGTACTTC	CASSEARGAYEQYF
TRBV18	TRBD1	-	TRBJ2-3	TGTGCCAGCTCATCGGGACAGCTGGGGACAGATACGCAGTATTTT	CASSSGQLGTDTQYF
TRBV7-3	-	once	TRBJ2-2	TGTGCCAGCAGCCCAGGACTACAACAGACCGGGGAGCTGTTTTTT	CASSPGLQQTGELFF
TRBV5-5	TRBD1	once	TRBJ1-2	TGTGCCAGCAGCTCGGGGACAGCCTCGCGGAACTATGGCTACACCTTC	CASSSGTASRNYGYTF
TRBV2	-	-	TRBJ1-4	TGTGCCAGCATTCGGACGGGATCAACTAATGAAAAACTGTTTTTT	CASIRTGSTNEKLFF
TRBV24-1	TRBD2	-	TRBJ2-3	TGTGCCACCAGTCGGGGGGGCGTCGATACGCAGTATTTT	CATSRGGVDTQYF
TRBV5-6	TRBD2	few	TRBJ2-5	TGTGCCAGCAGCTTTCTATCCGGGGGGAACCAAGAGACCCAGTACTTC	CASSFLSGGNQETQYF
TRBV5-1	-	few	TRBJ2-1	TGCGCCAGCATACCGGGGGAGCGGATCTCTGGGGGTGAGCAGTTCTTC	CASIPGERISGGEQFF
TRBV6-2/TRBV6-3	-	-	TRBJ1-5	TGTGCCAGCAGTTACTCGAGGGCTCAGCCCCAGCATTTT	CASSYSRAQPQHF
TRBV5-1	TRBD2	once	TRBJ2-5	TGCGCCAGCAGCTTGGGACTAGCGGGGGACACCCAAGAGACCCAGTACTTC	CASSLGLAGDTQETQYF
TRBV27	TRBD1	-	TRBJ1-6	TGTGCCAGCAGCCCCGGGGACAGGGAGATCGCACCCCTCCACTTT	CASSPGDREIAPLHF
TRBV3-1/TRBV3-2	-	-	TRBJ2-4	TGTGCCAGCAGCCAGAAGCAGGGGCTTCTAAACATTCAGTACTTC	CASSQKQGLLNIQYF
TRBV2	-	few	TRBJ1-3	TGTGCCAGCAGTGACCCAGGGGTGAAAGGAAACACCATATATTTT	CASSDPGVKGNTIYF
TRBV5-1	-	-	TRBJ2-1	TGCGCCAGCAGCTTGGACCCAAGTTACTTTAACTCCTACAATGAGCAGTTCTTC	CASSLDPSYFNSYNEQFF
TRBV7-6	-	-	TRBJ1-4	TGTGCCAGCAGCCCACAGGGATCGGGGGAAAAACTGTTTTTT	CASSPQGSGEKLFF
TRBV9	-	-	TRBJ2-1	TGTGCCAGCAGCGCAAAAATGGGGCTGCTGGAGTCCTACAATGAGCAGTTCTTC	CASSAKMGLLESYNEQFF
TRBV7-8	TRBD1	-	TRBJ2-2	TGTGCCAGCAGCACGACAGGGTTAGCCACCGGGGAGCTGTTTTTT	CASSTTGLATGELFF
TRBV9	-	-	TRBJ2-2	TGTGCCAGCGGGACTGCCCCGAACACCGGGGAGCTGTTTTTT	CASGTAPNTGELFF
TRBV7-9	TRBD1	-	TRBJ2-7	TGTGCCAGCAGCTCTAATACAGGGGGCGAGCAGTACTTC	CASSSNTGGEQYF
TRBV19	TRBD2	few	TRBJ2-3	TGTGCCAGTAGCATCTCCGCGGGGCGGGGGGGCACAGATACGCAGTATTTT	CASSISAGRGGTDTQYF
TRBV9	TRBD1	-	TRBJ1-4	TGTGCCAGCAGCCAAACAGGGGGCGGAAAAAAACTGTTTTTT	CASSQTGGGKKLFF
TRBV5-1	TRBD1	-	TRBJ2-7	TGCGCCAGCAGCTTGGGCATGCAGAAGACAGGGGCCCAGAGGGGATTTTACGAGCAGTACTTC	CASSLGMQKTGAQRGFYEQYF
TRBV3-1/TRBV3-2	TRBD1	-	TRBJ2-3	TGTGCCAGCAGCCAAGTACAGGGGGTGGCAGATACGCAGTATTTT	CASSQVQGVADTQYF
TRBV11-2	TRBD1	-	TRBJ2-5	TGTGCCAGCAGCCTGGACAGGGGAGAGACCCAGTACTTC	CASSLDRGETQYF
TRBV7-6	-	few	TRBJ2-1	TGTGCCAGCAGCCCGACGCAGGGGGGCCAAGGAGAGCAGTTCTTC	CASSPTQGGQGEQFF
TRBV10-3	TRBD2	-	TRBJ2-5	TGTGCCATCAGTGCGGGGGGTAATGCAGAGACCCAGTACTTC	CAISAGGNAETQYF
TRBV7-2	TRBD1	few	TRBJ2-7	TGTGCCAGCAGCTCGACGGGACAGGGCCCCTACGAGCAGTACTTC	CASSSTGQGPYEQYF
TRBV19	-	-	TRBJ2-6	TGTGCCACCCGCAGAGACATCTCTGGGGCCAACGTCCTGACTTTC	CATRRDISGANVLTF
TRBV7-2	-	-	TRBJ2-7	TGTGCCAGCAGCACAGGGTACGACGAGCAGTACTTC	CASSTGYDEQYF
TRBV3-1/TRBV3-2	-	-	TRBJ2-1	TGTGCCAGCACCCCGGGGGGCCCCCTCAATGAGCAGTTCTTC	CASTPGGPLNEQFF
TRBV24-1	TRBD1	-	TRBJ2-7	TGTGCCACCAGTGATGACAGGGGAAAGCCGTACTTC	CATSDDRGKPYF
TRBV7-9	TRBD1	once	TRBJ2-5	TGTGCCAGCAGCTACGGACAGGCAAGAGAGACCCAGTACTTC	CASSYGQARETQYF
TRBV27	TRBD2	few	TRBJ2-1	TGTGCCAGCAGCGAGCGGGGGAGTCCCTACAATGAGCAGTTCTTC	CASSERGSPYNEQFF
TRBV11-2	-	-	TRBJ2-1	TGTGCCAGCAGCTTTAGGATCGGGGGGCCGGGGAATGAGCAGTTCTTC	CASSFRIGGPGNEQFF
TRBV7-3	-	once	TRBJ2-3	TGTGCCAGCAGCGATGCACTATTGTTCGCCTCAGATACGCAGTATTTT	CASSDALLFASDTQYF
TRBV19	-	-	TRBJ1-5	TGTGCCAGTAGGACAGGATTTAATCAGCCCCAGCATTTT	CASRTGFNQPQHF
TRBV29-1	TRBD1	-	TRBJ1-2	TGCAGCGTTGACGCGCAGGGGGGATATGGCTACACCTTC	CSVDAQGGYGYTF
TRBV10-1	-	-	TRBJ2-1	TGCGCCAGCAGTGAGGAGGGGGTTTACTATGAGCAGTTCTTC	CASSEEGVYYEQFF
TRBV6-5	-	few	TRBJ1-2	TGTGCCAGCAGTCCAGGATCCGACTATGGCTACACCTTC	CASSPGSDYGYTF
TRBV29-1	-	-	TRBJ1-1	TGCAGCGTTGAAGGGGGCGCTGAAGCTTTCTTT	CSVEGGAEAFF
TRBV30	-	-	TRBJ2-2	TGTGCCTGGAGCTGGAGAACCGGGGAGCTGTTTTTT	CAWSWRTGELFF
TRBV21-1	-	-	TRBJ2-7	TGTGCCAGCAGCAAACAGGGCCCTCCCTACGAGCAGTACTTC	CASSKQGPPYEQYF
TRBV5-1	-	-	TRBJ2-7	TGCGCCAGCAGCTTTCCGGGGGGCGCAATCTACGAGCAGTACTTC	CASSFPGGAIYEQYF
TRBV7-2	TRBD2	-	TRBJ2-2	TGTGCCAGCAGCTTAGCTAGCGGGGTGAACACCGGGGAGCTGTTTTTT	CASSLASGVNTGELFF
TRBV30	-	few	TRBJ1-4	TGTGCCTGGAGTGTCGGAGTCTACGAAAAACTGTTTTTT	CAWSVGVYEKLFF
TRBV2	TRBD1	-	TRBJ1-4	TGTGCCAGCAACTTAGACAGGGGGGGACGAAAACTGTTTTTT	CASNLDRGGRKLFF
TRBV11-2	TRBD1	once	TRBJ1-6	TGTGCCAGCAGCTCTTACAAGGTCAGGGGGGCATTATCACCCCTCCACTTT	CASSSYKVRGALSPLHF
TRBV11-2	-	-	TRBJ1-2	TGTGCCAGCAGCCCACCCACAGGCCCTGATGGCTACACCTTC	CASSPPTGPDGYTF
TRBV5-1	-	few	TRBJ2-7	TGCGCCAGCAGCTTGAATGGCAGGGGTTACGACGAGCAGTACTTC	CASSLNGRGYDEQYF
TRBV7-2	TRBD1	few	TRBJ1-2	TGTGCCAGCTCCTACCAGGGACAGAACTATGGCTACACCTTC	CASSYQGQNYGYTF
TRBV7-2	TRBD2	few	TRBJ2-1	TGTGCCAGCAGCTTATCAGCGGGGGACAATGAGCAGTTCTTC	CASSLSAGDNEQFF